This TCR beta chain was identified in a study of T cells in Graves' hyperthyroidism and ophthalmopathy. Germline V gene lookup returns CDR1 SGDLS and CDR2 YYNGEE. Trimming removed 3 bases from V and 8 bases from J, with 20 bases in between. CDR3 length equals 15 residues. Study conclusions and caveats: In blood, most of the thyroid clonotypes expanded above 0.001 were also present.

The investigators amplified TCR beta CDR3 regions from RNA transcripts. The HTBI primer set was used in a first-round RT-PCR of the TCR CDR3. TCRdb itself ran the multiplex PCR reads through MiXCR, one entry per CDR3 protein. The sample holds 500,000 to 550,000 distinct CDR3 sequences, about 20% seen once. Diagnoses were established using clinical symptoms, serum thyroxine and TRAb, thyroid ultrasound and orbital computed tomography. With regard to this clonotype: Its antigen is not identified.

Sequencing used blood. This receptor was taken from a man aged 40-49 years with Graves' ophthalmopathy. The chain links TRBV9 to TRBJ1-1; D call uncertain. Here the CDR3 DNA reads TGTGCCAGCAGCGCCTCCGGAGGGTCCCTAGCCGAAGCTTTCTTT. This codes for CASSASGGSLAEAFF.